The text below deals with one T cell receptor (beta chain). Its matching antigen is unknown. In the source study's methods: Approximately 99,000 patient and some 140,000 healthy donor in-frame TCRbeta sequences came from conventional T cells. Sequencing was performed with immunoSEQ multiplex PCR; in TCRdb, only in-frame clones are kept and a portion is missing. D and trimming come from the DNA, and the V and J calls and clone size come from that table. The sample lists 20,000 to 30,000 clones; roughly 95% were seen once. CD4+CD127+ cells were sorted as the conventional CD4 T cells. The CDR3 covers 13 residues. Germline V gene sequence: CDR1 SNHLY, CDR2 FYNNEI. V was shortened by 7 bases and J by 0 bases, with 9 bases between the two germline ends. This entry belongs to a study of B cell selection in AIRE deficiency. Study-level points and caveats: Only about a tenth of over 3,000 shared Treg sequences were patient-specific; 31.6% healthy-specific. CDR3s were shorter in shared Treg sequences, reflecting few non-templated nucleotide insertions.

The chain links TRBV2 to TRBJ1-1, with D unresolved. This sequence originates from a human donor in good health. The sequenced material came from CD4+CD127+ conventional T cells sorted from PBMCs. The DNA for the CDR3 is TGTGCCAGCAACGTTGATATGAACACTGAAGCTTTCTTT. This gives the protein CASNVDMNTEAFF. Full variable domain (missing parts from reference TRBV2 and TRBJ1-1): EPEVTQTPSHQVTQMGQEVILRCVPISNHLYFYWYRQILGQKVEFLVSFYNNEISEKSEIFDDQFSVERPDGSNFTLKIRSTKLEDSAMYFCASNVDMNTEAFFGQGTRLTVV.